This TCR beta chain was identified in a study of T-cell memory formation after mild COVID-19. Looked up from germline, CDR1 is SGHRS and CDR2 is YFSETQ. V lost 5 bases and J lost 5; bases outside the gene matches: 6. The CDR3 extends over 14 amino acids. This clonotype has ten or more counts. TCRdb reanalysed the 5' RACE reads using MiXCR and keeps one entry per CDR3 protein. This sample has about 270,000 distinct CDR3 sequences, with around 15% found just once. The specimen sequenced was PBMCs or a T cell subset sorted from them (not recorded which). The sequence derives from a man between 18 and 29 years old who had mild COVID-19 (a few samples of this study predate the infection). Cell type and time point are not known. The chain recombines TRBV5-1 with TRBJ2-3, with 9 nucleotides matching TRBD1. Here the CDR3 DNA reads TGCGCCAGCAGACAGGGGGCTGAAGGAGATACGCAGTATTTT. Its protein is CASRQGAEGDTQYF.